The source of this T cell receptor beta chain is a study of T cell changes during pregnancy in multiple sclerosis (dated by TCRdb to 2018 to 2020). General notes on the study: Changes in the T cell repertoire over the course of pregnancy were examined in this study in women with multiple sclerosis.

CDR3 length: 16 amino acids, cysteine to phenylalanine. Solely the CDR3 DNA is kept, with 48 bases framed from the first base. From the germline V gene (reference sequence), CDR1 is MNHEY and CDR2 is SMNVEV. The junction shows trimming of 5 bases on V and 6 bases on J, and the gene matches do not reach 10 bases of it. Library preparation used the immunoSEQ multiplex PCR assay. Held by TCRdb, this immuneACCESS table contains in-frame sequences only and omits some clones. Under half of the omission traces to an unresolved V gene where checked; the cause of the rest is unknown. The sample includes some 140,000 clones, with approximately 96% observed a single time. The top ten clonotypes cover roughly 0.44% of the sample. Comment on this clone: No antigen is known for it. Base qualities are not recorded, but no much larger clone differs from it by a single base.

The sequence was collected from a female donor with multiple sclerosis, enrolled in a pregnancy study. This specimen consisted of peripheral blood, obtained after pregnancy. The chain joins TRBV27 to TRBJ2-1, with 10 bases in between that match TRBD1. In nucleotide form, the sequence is TGTGCCAGCAGTGGACAGGGGGGTGTGAGATCCAATGAGCAGTTCTTC. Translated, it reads CASSGQGGVRSNEQFF.